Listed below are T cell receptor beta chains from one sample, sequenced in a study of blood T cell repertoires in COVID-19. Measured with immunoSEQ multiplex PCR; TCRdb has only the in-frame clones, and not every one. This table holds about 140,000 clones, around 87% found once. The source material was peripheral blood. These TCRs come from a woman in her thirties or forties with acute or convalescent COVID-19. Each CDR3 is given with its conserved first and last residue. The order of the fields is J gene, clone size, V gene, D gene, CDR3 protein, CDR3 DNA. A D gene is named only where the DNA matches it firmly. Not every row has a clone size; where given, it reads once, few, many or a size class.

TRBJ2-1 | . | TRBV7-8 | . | CASSSTRVGGEQFF | TGTGCCAGCAGCTCGACCCGGGTCGGAGGTGAGCAGTTCTTC
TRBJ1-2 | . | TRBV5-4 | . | CASSLDDYYGYTF | TGTGCCAGCAGCTTGGACGACTATTATGGCTACACCTTC
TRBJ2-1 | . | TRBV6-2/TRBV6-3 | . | CASSPGSLSYNEQFF | TGTGCCAGCAGCCCCGGGAGTCTCTCCTACAATGAGCAGTTCTTC
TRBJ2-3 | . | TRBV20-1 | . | CSASSGTSTDTQYF | TGCAGTGCTAGTTCGGGGACAAGCACAGATACGCAGTATTTT
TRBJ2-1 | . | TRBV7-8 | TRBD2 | CASSQDGGSAYNEQFF | TGTGCCAGCAGCCAGGACGGGGGGTCAGCCTACAATGAGCAGTTCTTC
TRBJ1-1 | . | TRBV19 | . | CASNLYTEAFF | TGTGCCAGTAATCTTTACACTGAAGCTTTCTTT
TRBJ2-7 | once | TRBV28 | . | CASSSGNPSYEQYF | TGTGCCAGCAGTTCCGGGAATCCCAGCTACGAGCAGTACTTC
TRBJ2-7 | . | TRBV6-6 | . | CASRDLAESSEQYF | TGTGCCAGCAGGGACTTAGCCGAATCGTCCGAGCAGTACTTC
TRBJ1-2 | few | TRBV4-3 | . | CASSQGRQASNYGYTF | TGCGCCAGCAGCCAAGGTAGACAGGCCTCTAACTATGGCTACACCTTC
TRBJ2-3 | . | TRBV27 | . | CASSLRRVVDTQYF | TGTGCCAGCAGCCTTCGGAGGGTGGTAGATACGCAGTATTTT
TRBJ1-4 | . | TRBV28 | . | CASSPDSVNEKLFF | TGTGCCAGCAGCCCAGACAGCGTTAATGAAAAACTGTTTTTT
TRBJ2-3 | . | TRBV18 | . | CASSPTRSASTDTQYF | TGTGCCAGCTCACCCACTCGGAGCGCCAGCACAGATACGCAGTATTTT